The source of this T cell receptor beta chain is a study of identical twins. Via MiXCR, TCRdb re-called the 5' RACE reads, giving one row per CDR3 protein. The profile shows 500,000 or so distinct CDR3 sequences, roughly 21% of them singletons. From germline, CDR1 is SQVTM and CDR2 ANQGSEA. There are 13 residues in the CDR3. V shed 2 bases and J shed 3 bases, with 7 bases lying between them. This clonotype occurred a few times. These records were also assigned to another study, of T cells expressing NK-cell markers.

The chain combines TRBV29-1 with TRBJ2-2; no reliable D call. The specimen sequenced was CD4+ T cells sorted from blood. This sequence was found in a woman between 18 and 29 years old in good health. The CDR3 DNA follows: TGCAGCGTTGAAAACCTGGACACCGGGGAGCTGTTTTTT. Translating gives CSVENLDTGELFF.